Given below is one T cell receptor (beta chain) in context. Its specificity is unknown. V gave up 2 bases and J gave up 0 bases, with 9 bases separating them. CDR3 length: 15 residues. CDR1 and CDR2 (germline): SGDLS, YYNGEE. This sample was taken from a study of cytotoxic CD8 clonotypes in ibrutinib-treated CLL. Clones were read by immunoSEQ multiplex PCR, and TCRdb kept only the in-frame ones, dropping some. The sample shows a few hundred thousand clones, roughly 67% of them seen only once. General study points: Before falling back toward baseline at progression, clonality had risen at the time of ibrutinib response.

This clonotype originated in a human donor with chronic lymphocytic leukemia. V usage is TRBV9 and J usage is TRBJ1-5, with a tentative D call TRBD1 (5 bases). Sequencing used PBMCs, obtained after 36 months of ibrutinib treatment. CDR3 DNA: TGTGCCAGCAGCGTGGGGGAGTATAGCAATCAGCCCCAGCATTTT. Translation gives CASSVGEYSNQPQHF. The whole variable domain, filled in from reference TRBV9 and TRBJ1-5, reads DSGVTQTPKHLITATGQRVTLRCSPRSGDLSVYWYQQSLDQGLQFLIQYYNGEERAKGNILERFSAQQFPDLHSELNLSSLELGDSALYFCASSVGEYSNQPQHFGDGTRLSIL.